Shown below are 20 T cell receptor beta chains from a single sample sequenced in a study of blood T cell repertoires in COVID-19 (dated by TCRdb to 2020 to 2021). The library was produced with the immunoSEQ multiplex PCR assay. TCRdb carries this immuneACCESS record with in-frame sequences only. Its versions omit some clonotypes, under half of them owing to an unresolved V gene in the studies checked, with the rest unexplained. This sample lists about 120,000 clones; about 88% were detected once. The ten biggest clones cover under 9% of the sample. The specimen sequenced was peripheral blood. These receptors came from an older woman who had recovered from COVID-19.

The V gene is TRBV6-2 or TRBV6-3, the J gene TRBJ2-7; 10 bases match TRBD1. The CDR3 is 15 amino acids. Losses at the gene ends were 4 bases for V and 2 bases for J; bases not matched to a gene: 5. Germline CDR1 reads MNHEY; CDR2 reads SVGEGT. CDR3 nucleotides: TGTGCCAGCAGTTCCGGGACAGGGGTTCCCTACGAGCAGTACTTC. It yields the protein CASSSGTGVPYEQYF.

The chain carries TRBV18 and TRBJ2-2; 8 bases line up with TRBD2. The CDR3 covers 18 residues. The ends lost 3 bases at V and 0 bases at J; junction bases unmatched: 9. The germline V gene encodes CDR1 KGHSH and CDR2 LQKENI. The CDR3 loop reads CASSPPGGGHANTGELFF. The CDR3 DNA reads TGTGCCAGCTCACCCCCCGGGGGGGGCCACGCGAACACCGGGGAGCTGTTTTTT.

The V call is TRBV6-4, the J call TRBJ2-5; D perhaps matches TRBD1 (6 bases). Trimming cost V 4 bases and J 3 bases, with 9 bases left between them. The CDR3 is 13 residues long. Germline V gives CDR1 MRHNA, CDR2 SNTAGT. The CDR3 region is CASSGPGEETQYF. The CDR3 nucleotides are TGTGCCAGCAGTGGGCCAGGGGAAGAGACCCAGTACTTC.

This chain links TRBV3-1 (or the pseudogene TRBV3-2) with TRBJ2-5; D gene uncertain. The CDR3 has 16 amino acids. Germline V CDR1 and CDR2: LGHDT, YNNKEL (reference sequence). Trimming stripped 0 bases from V and 1 base from J, with 12 bases between. In nucleotides, the CDR3 is TGTGCCAGCAGCCAAGATACGATAGTCTTCCAAGAGACCCAGTACTTC. It yields the protein CASSQDTIVFQETQYF.

V gene TRBV7-9 combines with J gene TRBJ2-5; tentative D call: TRBD1 (5 bases). Germline CDR1 is SEHNR and CDR2 is FQNEAQ (reference sequence). V was pared by 2 bases and J by 5 bases, with 18 bases between. This CDR3 is 16 amino acids long. Written as DNA, the CDR3 is TGTGCCAGCAGCTTAAGGTCCCCCGATCCAGGGGAGACCCAGTACTTC. Amino acid sequence: CASSLRSPDPGETQYF.

J is TRBJ2-7 and V is TRBV3-1 (or the pseudogene TRBV3-2); D is undetermined. V was clipped by 1 base and J by 0 bases, with 7 bases between them. The V gene's germline CDR1 is LGHDT and CDR2 YNNKEL (reference sequence). This CDR3 comprises 14 residues. The CDR3 spells CASSQAVTSYEQYF. In nucleotides, the CDR3 is TGTGCCAGCAGCCAAGCGGTTACCTCCTACGAGCAGTACTTC.

This clone is a singleton in its sample. V usage is TRBV18 and J usage is TRBJ2-1, with a tentative D call TRBD1 (5 bases). Deletions cut 3 bases from V and 3 bases from J, with 9 bases between. The germline CDR1 and CDR2 sequences are KGHSH and LQKENI. The CDR3 covers 14 residues. The CDR3 DNA is TGTGCCAGCTCACCGTTTGACAGCTACAATGAGCAGTTCTTC. It yields the protein CASSPFDSYNEQFF.

The chain recombines TRBV7-9 with TRBJ2-7; TRBD1 agrees at 7 bases. Germline V gene data show CDR1 as SEHNR and CDR2 as FQNEAQ (reference sequence). This CDR3 comprises 14 residues. J gave up 12 bases and V 0 bases, and 11 bases lay outside the gene matches. The CDR3 DNA is TGTGCCAGCAGCTTAGCCCTCCAAGGGGGCGCCCGGTACTTC. This gives the protein CASSLALQGGARYF. Together with reference TRBV7-9 and TRBJ2-7, the CDR3 gives the full variable domain: DTGVSQNPRHKITKRGQNVTFRCDPISEHNRLYWYRQTLGQGPEFLTYFQNEAQLEKSRLLSDRFSAERPKGSFSTLEIQRTEQGDSAMYLCASSLALQGGARYFGPGTRLTVT.

The chain uses TRBV27 and TRBJ2-7, with 10 positions matching TRBD1. The CDR3 totals 15 residues. The germline CDR1 and CDR2 sequences are MNHEY and SMNVEV (reference sequence). Unmatched junction bases numbered 10, after V lost 6 bases and J lost 5 bases. CDR3: CASSSFGTGVDEQYF. CDR3 DNA: TGTGCCAGCAGCTCTTTTGGGACAGGGGTAGACGAGCAGTACTTC.

CDR3 amino acids: CASTPGGANTEAFF. The CDR3 DNA sequence: TGCGCCAGCACCCCCGGGGGGGCGAACACTGAAGCTTTCTTT. The chain uses TRBV5-1 and TRBJ1-1; D possibly corresponds to TRBD1 (6 bases). Trimming removed 6 bases from V and 1 base from J, with 13 bases in between. The germline CDR1 and CDR2 sequences are SGHRS and YFSETQ. The CDR3 totals 14 residues.

Only a few counts were recorded for this clone. The CDR3 loop reads CASSLGARTEAFF. The CDR3 DNA reads as TGTGCCAGCAGTTTAGGGGCACGGACTGAAGCTTTCTTT. The gene calls are TRBV27 and TRBJ1-1; D might be TRBD1 (5 bases). CDR3 length: 13 residues. The germline gives CDR1 MNHEY, CDR2 SMNVEV (reference sequence). V shed 2 bases and J shed 5 bases, with 9 bases lying between them.

The chain carries TRBV27 and TRBJ2-7; 8 bases align to TRBD1. The CDR3 runs to 14 residues. V trimming: 6 bases; J trimming: 7 bases; junction bases outside the gene matches: 11. CDR1 MNHEY and CDR2 SMNVEV come from the germline V gene (reference sequence). CDR3 sequence: CASRRTGHTGEQYF. The DNA of the CDR3 is TGTGCCAGCAGGAGGACAGGGCACACGGGGGAGCAGTACTTC.

CDR3 DNA sequence: TGTGCCAGCAGCTCCCCGGGACTAGCGGGAGGGCCCGGAGATACGCAGTATTTT. It is translated as CASSSPGLAGGPGDTQYF. This chain joins TRBV7-2 and TRBJ2-3; 16 bases align to TRBD2. This CDR3 has 18 amino acids. CDR1 and CDR2 (germline): SGHTA, FQGNSA. Trimming at V came to 4 bases and at J to 5 bases, leaving 9 bases not matched to a gene.

The CDR3 loop is CASSNRQGGETQYF. Here the CDR3 DNA reads TGTGCCAGCAGCAACCGACAGGGCGGAGAGACCCAGTACTTC. This sequence joins TRBV11-2 and TRBJ2-5; 7 bases line up with TRBD1. The germline V gene encodes CDR1 SGHAT and CDR2 FQNNGV. Losses at the gene ends were 5 bases for V and 4 bases for J; bases not matched to a gene: 7. The CDR3 sequence is 14 residues long. Together with reference TRBV11-2 and TRBJ2-5, the CDR3 gives the full variable domain: EAGVAQSPRYKIIEKRQSVAFWCNPISGHATLYWYQQILGQGPKLLIQFQNNGVVDDSQLPKDRFSAERLKGVDSTLKIQPAKLEDSAVYLCASSNRQGGETQYFGPGTRLLVL.

V and J are TRBV7-9 and TRBJ1-1, with 7 bases lining up with TRBD1. CDR1 and CDR2 (germline): SEHNR, FQNEAQ (reference sequence). After removal of 5 bases from V and 3 bases from J, the junction contained 6 bases not matched to a gene. This CDR3 is built from 14 residues. The CDR3 is CASSAEQGYTEAFF. Here the CDR3 DNA reads TGTGCCAGCAGCGCGGAACAGGGGTACACTGAAGCTTTCTTT.

This sequence joins TRBV28 and TRBJ2-3; D perhaps matches TRBD2 (6 bases). Germline V gives CDR1 MDHEN, CDR2 SYDVKM. With 3 bases removed from V and 4 bases from J, the gap between germline ends came to 8 bases. The CDR3 length is 13 residues. The CDR3 DNA follows: TGTGCCAGCAGTTTTGGAGGGGCAGATACGCAGTATTTT. This encodes CASSFGGADTQYF.

The chain is built from TRBV12-3 or TRBV12-4 and TRBJ1-1; possibly TRBD1 for D (5 bases). CDR3 length: 13 amino acids. Trimming left V 6 bases short and J 1 base short, with 9 bases between. The CDR3 nucleotides read TGTGCCAGCAGCAACGGACAGAACACTGAAGCTTTCTTT. It is translated as CASSNGQNTEAFF.

The rearrangement links TRBV6-2 or TRBV6-3 to TRBJ1-3, with D uncertain. The germline V gene encodes CDR1 MNHEY and CDR2 SVGEGT. The length of the CDR3 is 15 residues. V was clipped by 0 bases and J by 0 bases, with 6 bases between them. The chain's CDR3 is CASSYSRPSGNTIYF. In nucleotides, the CDR3 is TGTGCCAGCAGTTACTCCCGTCCCTCTGGAAACACCATATATTTT.

The chain is built from TRBV7-9 and TRBJ2-2; D remains ambiguous. The germline V gene encodes CDR1 SEHNR and CDR2 FQNEAQ (reference sequence). CDR3 length: 14 residues. Trimming left V 6 bases short and J 1 base short, with 9 bases between. The CDR3 coding sequence is TGTGCCAGCAGACCCACAGAGAACACCGGGGAGCTGTTTTTT. This encodes CASRPTENTGELFF.

In its sample, this clone was seen once. Written as DNA, the CDR3 is TGCGCCAGCAGCCCTCTGGCGGTGGGTGAAGCTTTCTTT. Translated: CASSPLAVGEAFF. V and J are TRBV5-1 and TRBJ1-1; no definite D call. V was trimmed by 4 bases and J by 7 bases, leaving 14 bases between them. Germline V CDR1 and CDR2: SGHRS, YFSETQ. This CDR3 has 13 residues.